The source of this T cell receptor (beta chain) is a study of cytomegalovirus exposure and HLA in healthy donors. The length of the CDR3 is 14 residues. CDR1 MNHEY and CDR2 SVGAGI come from the germline V gene. V lost 6 bases to trimming and J lost 1 base, with 12 bases between them. This clone has more than one count but fewer than ten. Both 60 Vbeta primers and 13 Jbeta primers went into the PCR. TCRdb keeps only in-frame clones here, not all; method: immunoSEQ multiplex PCR. This sample yields 30,000 to 45,000 clones, of which around 49% are seen a single time; roughly 6.4% belongs to the top ten. The TCR comes from a woman between 40 and 55 years old in good health and CMV-seropositive. Sequenced: PBMCs. The V call is TRBV6-5, the J call TRBJ1-1, with D uncertain. As DNA, the CDR3 is TGTGCCAGCAGCCGATCTGGAGGGAACACTGAAGCTTTCTTT. Encoded protein: CASSRSGGNTEAFF.